This TCR beta chain was identified during a study of control samples from healthy donors and cancer patients (dated by TCRdb to about 2020). To note about this clone: Its antigen has not been determined. No per-base quality is available; no much larger clone lies one base away.

Library preparation employed the immunoSEQ multiplex PCR assay. TCRdb took this table from immuneACCESS and kept in-frame rearrangements with V and J called. Such tables lack part of the clones; where checked against another copy, unresolved V genes explain under half of the gap, and the rest is unexplained. In this sample the table shows around 180,000 clones, 75% to 95% of which occur a single time. Jointly, the top ten make up about 2.1% of the sample. Between the V and J ends, shortened by 2 bases and 1 base respectively, the junction contains 8 bases. From the germline V gene (reference sequence), CDR1 is MNHNY and CDR2 is SVGAGI. Including cysteine and phenylalanine, the CDR3 has 14 amino acids. Of the read, only the CDR3 DNA is kept; its 42 bases are in frame from base 1.

Rearrangement joined TRBV6-6 to TRBJ1-1; the D gene identity is not certain. Sequencing was carried out using blood. The clonotype was recovered from a woman between 40 and 55 years old in good health. The DNA sequence reads TGTGCCAGCAGTTACAGCACATCGAACACTGAAGCTTTCTTT. Its protein reads: CASSYSTSNTEAFF.